These T cell receptor beta chains were read from a single sample in a study of T cell responses to AZD1222 COVID-19 vaccine. The data were produced by immunoSEQ multiplex PCR, yet TCRdb's version contains in-frame clones alone and is incomplete. The data hold about 180,000 clones, with roughly 92% observed a single time. The specimen comprised peripheral blood, sampled 28 days after the second AZD1222 dose. The receptors were sampled from an adult who received the AZD1222 COVID-19 vaccine. CDR3s include the opening cysteine and the closing phenylalanine or tryptophan. A D gene is named only where the DNA matches it firmly. The size entry is marked missing in some rows and otherwise reads once, few, many or a size class.

j_gene: TRBJ2-2; abundance: NA; v_gene: TRBV11-3; len: 18; d_gene: NA; CDR3aa: CASSLATWGRANTGELFF; CDR3nt: TGTGCCAGCAGCTTAGCCACTTGGGGACGGGCGAACACCGGGGAGCTGTTTTTT
j_gene: TRBJ1-1; abundance: NA; v_gene: TRBV9; len: 13; d_gene: NA; CDR3aa: CASSVADNTEAFF; CDR3nt: TGTGCCAGCAGCGTAGCGGATAACACTGAAGCTTTCTTT
j_gene: TRBJ2-5; abundance: NA; v_gene: TRBV11-2; len: 14; d_gene: TRBD2; CDR3aa: CASRSAGGQETQYF; CDR3nt: TGTGCCAGCAGGAGCGCGGGGGGACAAGAGACCCAGTACTTC
j_gene: TRBJ1-1; abundance: NA; v_gene: TRBV28; len: 13; d_gene: TRBD1; CDR3aa: CASSYRGNTEAFF; CDR3nt: TGTGCCAGCAGTTACAGGGGGAACACTGAAGCTTTCTTT
j_gene: TRBJ1-2; abundance: NA; v_gene: TRBV6-5; len: 15; d_gene: NA; CDR3aa: CASSYSPDGNYGYTF; CDR3nt: TGTGCCAGCAGTTACTCACCTGACGGGAACTATGGCTACACCTTC
j_gene: TRBJ2-1; abundance: few; v_gene: TRBV6-4; len: 15; d_gene: NA; CDR3aa: CASSQGVAASNEQFF; CDR3nt: TGTGCCAGCAGCCAGGGGGTAGCGGCCTCCAATGAGCAGTTCTTC
j_gene: TRBJ1-2; abundance: NA; v_gene: TRBV7-8; len: 15; d_gene: NA; CDR3aa: CASSQNNGGPWGYTF; CDR3nt: TGTGCCAGCAGCCAAAATAACGGCGGGCCCTGGGGCTACACCTTC
j_gene: TRBJ1-2; abundance: NA; v_gene: TRBV6-5; len: 15; d_gene: TRBD1; CDR3aa: CASGRDSKANYGYTF; CDR3nt: TGTGCCAGCGGCCGGGACAGCAAAGCTAACTATGGCTACACCTTC
j_gene: TRBJ2-4; abundance: NA; v_gene: TRBV5-6; len: 15; d_gene: NA; CDR3aa: CASSLGALPQNIQYF; CDR3nt: TGTGCCAGCAGCTTGGGGGCCCTGCCTCAAAACATTCAGTACTTC
j_gene: TRBJ2-1; abundance: NA; v_gene: TRBV9; len: 15; d_gene: TRBD2; CDR3aa: CASSPFGGGDNEQFF; CDR3nt: TGTGCCAGCAGCCCCTTTGGGGGGGGAGATAATGAGCAGTTCTTC
j_gene: TRBJ1-1; abundance: NA; v_gene: TRBV11-2; len: 15; d_gene: NA; CDR3aa: CASSGYVATDTEAFF; CDR3nt: TGTGCCAGCAGCGGCTACGTGGCGACGGACACTGAAGCTTTCTTT
j_gene: TRBJ1-2; abundance: NA; v_gene: TRBV4-1; len: 15; d_gene: NA; CDR3aa: CASSLETGPSDGYTF; CDR3nt: TGCGCCAGCAGCCTCGAAACCGGGCCCTCTGATGGCTACACCTTC
j_gene: TRBJ1-2; abundance: NA; v_gene: TRBV2; len: 18; d_gene: TRBD1; CDR3aa: CASSAKLSPSRTGDGYTF; CDR3nt: TGTGCCAGCAGTGCAAAGCTTTCACCCAGCCGGACAGGGGACGGCTACACCTTC
j_gene: TRBJ1-4; abundance: NA; v_gene: TRBV6-2/TRBV6-3; len: 14; d_gene: NA; CDR3aa: CASSYRDTNEKLFF; CDR3nt: TGTGCCAGCAGTTATCGGGATACTAATGAAAAACTGTTTTTT
j_gene: TRBJ2-1; abundance: NA; v_gene: TRBV19; len: 13; d_gene: NA; CDR3aa: CASSTGPYNEQFF; CDR3nt: TGTGCCAGTAGTACGGGGCCGTACAATGAGCAGTTCTTC
j_gene: TRBJ1-3; abundance: NA; v_gene: TRBV24-1; len: 17; d_gene: TRBD1; CDR3aa: CATSDGRDRGSGNTIYF; CDR3nt: TGTGCCACCAGTGATGGCCGGGACAGGGGCTCTGGAAACACCATATATTTT
j_gene: TRBJ1-5; abundance: NA; v_gene: TRBV19; len: 15; d_gene: NA; CDR3aa: CASSMVQGVLQPQHF; CDR3nt: TGTGCCAGTAGTATGGTCCAAGGAGTTTTGCAGCCCCAGCATTTT
j_gene: TRBJ1-1; abundance: once; v_gene: TRBV6-5; len: 14; d_gene: NA; CDR3aa: CASSSTGVNTEAFF; CDR3nt: TGTGCCAGCAGTTCGACAGGAGTGAACACTGAAGCTTTCTTT
j_gene: TRBJ2-3; abundance: NA; v_gene: TRBV5-5; len: 16; d_gene: TRBD1; CDR3aa: CASSQKWTGTTDTQYF; CDR3nt: TGTGCCAGCAGCCAGAAATGGACAGGGACGACAGATACGCAGTATTTT
j_gene: TRBJ1-5; abundance: NA; v_gene: TRBV12-3/TRBV12-4; len: 13; d_gene: NA; CDR3aa: CASSLPPGQPQHF; CDR3nt: TGTGCCAGCAGTTTACCTCCGGGGCAGCCCCAGCATTTT
j_gene: TRBJ1-3; abundance: NA; v_gene: TRBV28; len: 14; d_gene: TRBD1; CDR3aa: CASTTPKGANTIYF; CDR3nt: TGTGCCAGCACCACTCCGAAGGGGGCAAACACCATATATTTT
j_gene: TRBJ1-6; abundance: NA; v_gene: TRBV6-5; len: 14; d_gene: TRBD1; CDR3aa: CASSYSTGTTPLHF; CDR3nt: TGTGCCAGCAGTTACTCGACAGGGACGACACCCCTCCACTTT
j_gene: TRBJ1-2; abundance: NA; v_gene: TRBV6-5; len: 13; d_gene: NA; CDR3aa: CASRSVNPYGYTF; CDR3nt: TGTGCCAGCAGGTCTGTCAACCCCTATGGCTACACCTTC
j_gene: TRBJ2-7; abundance: NA; v_gene: TRBV11-3; len: 16; d_gene: NA; CDR3aa: CASSLGSAGDSYEQYF; CDR3nt: TGTGCCAGCAGCTTAGGATCGGCAGGGGATTCGTACGAGCAGTACTTC
j_gene: TRBJ1-4; abundance: NA; v_gene: TRBV27; len: 19; d_gene: NA; CDR3aa: CASSLFSPQGLGPNEKLFF; CDR3nt: TGTGCCAGCAGTTTATTTTCCCCACAGGGATTAGGGCCTAATGAAAAACTGTTTTTT
j_gene: TRBJ1-1; abundance: NA; v_gene: TRBV9; len: 14; d_gene: NA; CDR3aa: CASSVEAMNTEAFF; CDR3nt: TGTGCCAGCAGCGTCGAAGCTATGAACACTGAAGCTTTCTTT
j_gene: TRBJ1-2; abundance: NA; v_gene: TRBV28; len: 14; d_gene: NA; CDR3aa: CASCFWDYNYGYTF; CDR3nt: TGTGCCAGCTGTTTTTGGGATTATAACTATGGCTACACCTTC
j_gene: TRBJ1-5; abundance: NA; v_gene: TRBV5-5; len: 14; d_gene: NA; CDR3aa: CASSFGVGNQPQHF; CDR3nt: TGTGCCAGCAGCTTCGGGGTAGGAAATCAGCCCCAGCATTTT
j_gene: TRBJ2-2; abundance: NA; v_gene: TRBV2; len: 14; d_gene: TRBD1; CDR3aa: CASKRQGATGELFF; CDR3nt: TGTGCCAGCAAAAGACAGGGTGCCACCGGGGAGCTGTTTTTT
j_gene: TRBJ1-4; abundance: NA; v_gene: TRBV27; len: 17; d_gene: TRBD1; CDR3aa: CASSPRDRGITNEKLFF; CDR3nt: TGTGCCAGCAGTCCCCGGGACAGGGGGATTACTAATGAAAAACTGTTTTTT
j_gene: TRBJ2-6; abundance: NA; v_gene: TRBV7-9; len: 16; d_gene: NA; CDR3aa: CASSAPTSSGANVLTF; CDR3nt: TGTGCCAGCAGCGCACCGACGAGCTCTGGGGCCAACGTCCTGACTTTC
j_gene: TRBJ1-2; abundance: NA; v_gene: TRBV28; len: 14; d_gene: NA; CDR3aa: CASSLIGTNYGYTF; CDR3nt: TGTGCCAGCAGTTTAATAGGGACCAACTATGGCTACACCTTC
j_gene: TRBJ1-4; abundance: NA; v_gene: TRBV5-4; len: 16; d_gene: NA; CDR3aa: CASSPEPGAVGEKLFF; CDR3nt: TGTGCCAGCAGCCCCGAGCCAGGGGCGGTTGGTGAAAAACTGTTTTTT
j_gene: TRBJ1-1; abundance: NA; v_gene: TRBV3-1/TRBV3-2; len: 12; d_gene: NA; CDR3aa: CASSRWDTEAFF; CDR3nt: TGTGCCAGCAGCCGGTGGGACACTGAAGCTTTCTTT
j_gene: TRBJ2-7; abundance: NA; v_gene: TRBV11-3; len: 14; d_gene: NA; CDR3aa: CASSSRGGSYEQYF; CDR3nt: TGTGCCAGCAGCTCGAGAGGAGGGAGCTACGAGCAGTACTTC
j_gene: TRBJ1-5; abundance: NA; v_gene: TRBV9; len: 15; d_gene: TRBD1; CDR3aa: CASSAGTGDNQPQHF; CDR3nt: TGTGCCAGCAGTGCCGGGACAGGGGACAATCAGCCCCAGCATTTT
j_gene: TRBJ2-7; abundance: NA; v_gene: TRBV5-5; len: 14; d_gene: NA; CDR3aa: CASSLIAEWYEQYF; CDR3nt: TGTGCCAGCAGCTTGATCGCGGAGTGGTACGAGCAGTACTTC
j_gene: TRBJ1-6; abundance: NA; v_gene: TRBV28; len: 15; d_gene: NA; CDR3aa: CASSLLQGRNSPLHF; CDR3nt: TGTGCCAGCAGTCTACTACAGGGTCGAAATTCACCCCTCCACTTT
j_gene: TRBJ2-7; abundance: NA; v_gene: TRBV9; len: 13; d_gene: TRBD1; CDR3aa: CASSVGDSYEQYF; CDR3nt: TGTGCCAGCAGCGTAGGGGACAGCTACGAGCAGTACTTC
j_gene: TRBJ1-2; abundance: NA; v_gene: TRBV23-1; len: 14; d_gene: NA; CDR3aa: CASSQPQDRDGYTF; CDR3nt: TGCGCCAGCAGTCAACCCCAGGACAGAGATGGCTACACCTTC
j_gene: TRBJ1-5; abundance: NA; v_gene: TRBV15; len: 15; d_gene: NA; CDR3aa: CATSRTAAGNQPQHF; CDR3nt: TGTGCCACCAGCCGGACAGCTGCGGGCAATCAGCCCCAGCATTTT
j_gene: TRBJ2-1; abundance: NA; v_gene: TRBV27; len: 16; d_gene: TRBD2; CDR3aa: CASSLMAGGDYNEQFF; CDR3nt: TGTGCCAGCAGTTTAATGGCGGGGGGAGATTACAATGAGCAGTTCTTC
j_gene: TRBJ1-2; abundance: once; v_gene: TRBV6-1; len: 17; d_gene: NA; CDR3aa: CASSELGARNHLDGYTF; CDR3nt: TGTGCCAGCAGTGAACTGGGGGCTAGGAATCACTTAGATGGCTACACCTTC
j_gene: TRBJ1-2; abundance: NA; v_gene: TRBV7-2; len: 16; d_gene: NA; CDR3aa: CASSLTRGQSGYGYTF; CDR3nt: TGTGCCAGCAGCTTAACCCGAGGACAGAGCGGCTATGGCTACACCTTC
j_gene: TRBJ2-7; abundance: NA; v_gene: TRBV7-9; len: 15; d_gene: TRBD2; CDR3aa: CASSLRLAGDYEQYF; CDR3nt: TGTGCCAGCAGCCTACGACTAGCGGGAGACTACGAGCAGTACTTC
j_gene: TRBJ2-1; abundance: NA; v_gene: TRBV11-1; len: 16; d_gene: NA; CDR3aa: CASSSSVGVGYNEQFF; CDR3nt: TGTGCCAGCAGCTCCTCGGTCGGTGTAGGATACAATGAGCAGTTCTTC
j_gene: TRBJ1-1; abundance: few; v_gene: TRBV2; len: 12; d_gene: NA; CDR3aa: CASSYQGILAFF; CDR3nt: TGTGCCAGCAGTTATCAGGGGATTCTGGCTTTCTTT
j_gene: TRBJ2-1; abundance: NA; v_gene: TRBV27; len: 11; d_gene: NA; CDR3aa: CASNDGYEQFF; CDR3nt: TGTGCCAGCAACGACGGTTATGAGCAGTTCTTC
j_gene: TRBJ1-2; abundance: NA; v_gene: TRBV19; len: 14; d_gene: TRBD1; CDR3aa: CASSISRDRDGYTF; CDR3nt: TGTGCCAGTAGTATATCTCGGGACAGGGATGGCTACACCTTC
j_gene: TRBJ1-2; abundance: NA; v_gene: TRBV12-1; len: 22; d_gene: NA; CDR3aa: CASSFVVAHRQGISSFRYGYTF; CDR3nt: TGTGCCAGCAGCTTCGTTGTGGCCCATAGACAGGGAATCTCAAGTTTCCGCTATGGCTACACCTTC
j_gene: TRBJ2-7; abundance: NA; v_gene: TRBV12-3/TRBV12-4; len: 12; d_gene: NA; CDR3aa: CASSLRGYEQYF; CDR3nt: TGTGCCAGCAGTTTAAGAGGCTACGAGCAGTACTTC
j_gene: TRBJ1-1; abundance: once; v_gene: TRBV5-1; len: 14; d_gene: NA; CDR3aa: CASRTGNQNTEAFF; CDR3nt: TGCGCCAGCCGAACAGGGAATCAGAACACTGAAGCTTTCTTT
j_gene: TRBJ1-6; abundance: NA; v_gene: TRBV2; len: 14; d_gene: NA; CDR3aa: CASSEAVFNSPLHF; CDR3nt: TGTGCCAGCAGTGAGGCAGTTTTTAATTCACCCCTCCACTTT
j_gene: TRBJ2-1; abundance: NA; v_gene: TRBV2; len: 15; d_gene: TRBD2; CDR3aa: CASSERLAGGNEQFF; CDR3nt: TGTGCCAGCAGTGAGAGGCTAGCGGGGGGCAATGAGCAGTTCTTC
j_gene: TRBJ2-7; abundance: NA; v_gene: TRBV11-2; len: 15; d_gene: NA; CDR3aa: CASSLGSRGTYEQYF; CDR3nt: TGTGCCAGCAGCTTAGGGTCCCGGGGAACCTACGAGCAGTACTTC
j_gene: TRBJ2-7; abundance: NA; v_gene: TRBV7-2; len: 14; d_gene: TRBD2; CDR3aa: CASSLVYGEGEQYF; CDR3nt: TGTGCCAGCAGCTTAGTGTACGGGGAGGGCGAGCAGTACTTC
j_gene: TRBJ1-4; abundance: NA; v_gene: TRBV27; len: 16; d_gene: TRBD1; CDR3aa: CASSWDSQAANEKLFF; CDR3nt: TGTGCCAGCAGCTGGGACAGCCAGGCGGCTAATGAAAAACTGTTTTTT
j_gene: TRBJ2-1; abundance: NA; v_gene: TRBV6-4; len: 13; d_gene: NA; CDR3aa: CASSAGPYNEQFF; CDR3nt: TGTGCCAGCTCGGCCGGGCCCTACAATGAGCAGTTCTTC